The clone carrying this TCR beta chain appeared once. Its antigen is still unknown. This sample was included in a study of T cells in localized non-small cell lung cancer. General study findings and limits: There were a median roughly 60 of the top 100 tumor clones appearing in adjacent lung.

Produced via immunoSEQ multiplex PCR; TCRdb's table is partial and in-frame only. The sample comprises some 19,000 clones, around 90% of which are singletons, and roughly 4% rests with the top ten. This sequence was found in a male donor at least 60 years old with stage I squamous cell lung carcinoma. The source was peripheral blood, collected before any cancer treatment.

CDR3 coding DNA: TGTGCCAGCAGCCCCTACTTGGCGGGAGGCGATGAGCAGTTCTTC. The encoded protein is CASSPYLAGGDEQFF. The chain carries TRBV7-2 and TRBJ2-1; 8 bases fit TRBD2. This CDR3 is built from 15 residues. Germline CDR1 is SGHTA and CDR2 is FQGNSA. Trimming at V came to 5 bases and at J to 8 bases, leaving 11 bases not matched to a gene.